This T cell receptor beta chain was identified during a study of PD-1 blockade in classical Hodgkin lymphoma. Whole-study results and caveats: Researchers reported that CD4+ TCR diversity, though not CD8+, rose significantly by C4D1.

The repertoire was sequenced with immunoSEQ multiplex PCR; TCRdb's copy has only in-frame clones and lacks some. The repertoire holds some 90,000 clones, with approximately 91% as singletons. Regarding this clone: Its antigen is as yet unknown.

This CDR3 comprises 16 residues. The V gene lost 5 bases and the J gene lost 5 bases, with 18 bases spanning the gap. From germline, CDR1 is SEHNR and CDR2 FQNEAQ (reference sequence). Relapse was seen in all patients after autologous stem cell transplantation, and brentuximab vedotin exposure was variable. The chain employs TRBV7-9 and TRBJ2-2; no definite D call. The source is a human donor with classical Hodgkin lymphoma. This sample comprised peripheral blood mononuclear cells (PBMCs), obtained before the second cycle of nivolumab. CDR3 sequence reads: CASSPIALIETGELFF. In DNA form, the CDR3 reads TGTGCCAGCAGCCCCATCGCCCTAATCGAGACCGGGGAGCTGTTTTTT.